Listed here are 27 T cell receptor beta chains from one sample, sequenced in a study of T cell changes during pregnancy in multiple sclerosis (dated 2019 in TCRdb). Library preparation used the immunoSEQ multiplex PCR assay. TCRdb mirrors the immuneACCESS table, restricted to in-frame sequences. Some clones are absent from its copies; in checked studies, under half trace to an unresolved V gene, and the reason for the others is unknown. This sample lists roughly 80,000 clones; about 91% were detected once. The top ten constitute 2.6% of the sample. Sequenced material: peripheral blood, taken before pregnancy. All receptors derive from a female donor with multiple sclerosis, enrolled in a pregnancy study.

Points on this clone: The sample contains more than one DNA sequence encoding this CDR3. The rearrangement joins TRBV19 to TRBJ2-1, with D possibly being TRBD2 (6 bases). Germline V gene sequence: CDR1 LNHDA, CDR2 SQIVND (reference sequence). With 1 base removed from V and 4 bases from J, the gap between germline ends came to 8 bases. The CDR3 length is 14 residues. The CDR3 bases are TGTGCCAGTAGTATAGCGGGAGTGTACAATGAGCAGTTCTTC. Translating it yields CASSIAGVYNEQFF.

DNA of the CDR3: TGTGCCAGCATAGGGACAGGACCGAACACTGAAGCTTTCTTT. Protein sequence: CASIGTGPNTEAFF. The chain links TRBV6-1 to TRBJ1-1; 8 bases are a match to TRBD1. Looked up from germline, CDR1 is MNHNS and CDR2 is SASEGT. V dropped 7 bases and J dropped 1; count of bases not matched to a gene: 5. This CDR3 contains 14 residues.

The chain employs TRBV28 and TRBJ2-7; 12 nucleotides line up with TRBD1. The ends lost 3 bases at V and 4 bases at J; junction bases unmatched: 10. The CDR3 has 17 residues. CDR1 is MDHEN and CDR2 is SYDVKM in the germline V gene. DNA of the CDR3: TGTGCCAGCAGTTTTTATAGCTGGGACAGGGGGCTGTACGAGCAGTACTTC. Protein product: CASSFYSWDRGLYEQYF.

This chain uses TRBV10-3 with TRBJ1-1; D might be TRBD1 (6 bases). Germline-derived CDR1 and CDR2 are ENHRY and SYGVKD. The length of the CDR3 is 15 residues. Trimming shortened V by 4 bases and J by 3 bases, and 15 bases separated the two germline ends. The CDR3 loop is CAISGNRAPDTEAFF. Written as DNA, the CDR3 is TGTGCCATCAGTGGGAACAGGGCTCCGGACACTGAAGCTTTCTTT.

This clone was recorded once. V gene TRBV28 combines with J gene TRBJ1-2; D might be TRBD1 (6 bases). The CDR3 is 13 residues long. V lost 4 bases, J lost 1 base, and 7 bases lay in between. The germline V gene encodes CDR1 MDHEN and CDR2 SYDVKM. CDR3 bases: TGTGCCAGCAGTTCGGACAGTAACTATGGCTACACCTTC. Protein product: CASSSDSNYGYTF.

The chain uses TRBV6-5 and TRBJ1-1, with D uncertain. Germline CDR1 MNHEY, CDR2 SVGAGI. The CDR3 is 13 amino acids. Trimming shortened V by 2 bases and J by 4 bases, and 8 bases separated the two germline ends. The CDR3 nucleotides read TGTGCCAGCAGTTACGGCAGATTCACTGAAGCTTTCTTT. Amino acids: CASSYGRFTEAFF.

The chain couples TRBV7-9 to TRBJ1-2; TRBD1 agrees at 9 bases. The CDR3 contains 14 residues. After removal of 3 bases from V and 5 bases from J, the junction contained 4 bases not matched to a gene. CDR1 is SEHNR and CDR2 is FQNEAQ in the germline V gene (reference sequence). The CDR3 region is CASSLDRGAYGYTF. The CDR3 nucleotides are TGTGCCAGCAGCTTGGACAGGGGCGCGTATGGCTACACCTTC.

V and J are TRBV28 and TRBJ2-1; 7 positions match TRBD1. The CDR3 totals 17 residues. Germline-derived CDR1 and CDR2 are MDHEN and SYDVKM. V was pared by 3 bases and J by 4 bases, with 12 bases of the junction left unmatched. CDR3 region: CASSFTETGLVYNEQFF. The CDR3 DNA reads as TGTGCCAGCAGTTTTACCGAGACAGGGCTGGTATACAATGAGCAGTTCTTC.

V and J are TRBV5-1 and TRBJ2-5; 8 nucleotides agree with TRBD2. Trimming removed 5 bases from V and 2 bases from J; junction bases left unmatched: 11. Germline-derived CDR1 and CDR2 are SGHRS and YFSETQ. The CDR3 has 16 residues. In nucleotides, the CDR3 is TGCGCCAGCAGGGGCAATCCGGGACTAGGTCAAGAGACCCAGTACTTC. This codes for CASRGNPGLGQETQYF.

This chain uses TRBV7-9 with TRBJ2-1, with 8 bases that match TRBD2. The CDR3 spans 14 residues. Germline loops: CDR1 SEHNR, CDR2 FQNEAQ (reference sequence). J gave up 13 bases and V 3 bases, and 11 bases lay outside the gene matches. This chain's CDR3 is CASSLGLEILGQFF. CDR3 nucleotide sequence: TGTGCCAGCAGCTTGGGACTAGAAATACTGGGACAGTTCTTC.

This clone occurred a few times. The chain links TRBV28 to TRBJ2-7; TRBD2 agrees at 8 bases. The CDR3 spans 18 residues. Looked up from germline, CDR1 is MDHEN and CDR2 is SYDVKM. This CDR3 reads CAKTGGGPRAGETYEQYF. CDR3 nucleotides: TGTGCTAAAACCGGGGGGGGGCCTAGGGCGGGCGAAACCTACGAGCAGTACTTC.

This chain uses TRBV27 with TRBJ2-7, with TRBD1 as a possible D gene (6 bases). Germline V lookup: CDR1 MNHEY, CDR2 SMNVEV (reference sequence). V lost 4 bases to trimming and J lost 4 bases, with 8 bases between them. This CDR3 spans 12 amino acids. The CDR3 region is CASSYQGYEQYF. CDR3 coding DNA: TGTGCCAGCAGTTACCAGGGGTACGAGCAGTACTTC.

This chain joins TRBV2 and TRBJ1-1; D is possibly TRBD1 (5 bases). This CDR3 has 15 residues. Trimming removed 6 bases at V and 0 bases at J, with 14 bases between. Germline CDR1 SNHLY, CDR2 FYNNEI. The CDR3 loop is CASRKGAMMNTEAFF. In DNA, the CDR3 is TGTGCCAGCAGAAAAGGGGCTATGATGAACACTGAAGCTTTCTTT.

This clone was seen more than once but under ten times. DNA of the CDR3: TGTGCCAGCAGCTTGTCAGGGAAGACCACATTTGGTACGCAGTATTTT. Its translation is CASSLSGKTTFGTQYF. The chain joins TRBV5-5 to TRBJ2-3; tentative D call: TRBD1 (5 bases). Deletions cut 1 base from V and 8 bases from J, with 20 bases between. The CDR3 runs 16 residues. Germline-derived CDR1 and CDR2 are SGHKS and YYEKEE (reference sequence).

The rearrangement links TRBV13 to TRBJ1-4, with no clear D. V lost 4 bases, J lost 8 bases, and 20 bases lay in between. CDR3 length: 16 amino acids. CDR1 and CDR2 from the germline V gene are PRHDT and FYEKMQ (reference sequence). CDR3: CASSSLHRSPTEKLFF. DNA of the CDR3: TGTGCCAGCAGCTCACTACACCGCAGCCCGACCGAAAAACTGTTTTTT.

This clone was recorded only once. This chain joins TRBV25-1 and TRBJ1-4; D gene ambiguous. V shed 5 bases and J shed 2 bases, with 12 bases lying between them. The V gene's germline CDR1 is MGHDK and CDR2 SYGVNS. The length of the CDR3 is 15 residues. The CDR3 spells CASSPPGGTNEKLFF. The CDR3, as DNA: TGTGCCAGCAGTCCCCCCGGTGGTACTAATGAAAAACTGTTTTTT.

The V and J genes are TRBV28 and TRBJ2-3, with a possible D match to TRBD1 (6 bases). V was clipped by 2 bases and J by 1 base, with 10 bases between them. Germline CDR1 MDHEN, CDR2 SYDVKM. This CDR3 has 15 amino acids. CDR3 nucleotide sequence: TGTGCCAGCAGTTTAAGAGGGGGACGCACAGATACGCAGTATTTT. Protein product: CASSLRGGRTDTQYF.

The chain uses TRBV19 and TRBJ1-5, with TRBD1 matching over 9 bases. This CDR3 spans 16 amino acids. V dropped 4 bases and J dropped 1; count of bases not matched to a gene: 5. Germline-derived CDR1 and CDR2 are LNHDA and SQIVND (reference sequence). CDR3 DNA: TGTGCCAGTAGTAAACAGGGGGCCAGGAGCAATCAGCCCCAGCATTTT. Its protein product is CASSKQGARSNQPQHF. Full variable domain (outside the CDR3, taken from reference TRBV19 and TRBJ1-5): DGGITQSPKYLFRKEGQNVTLSCEQNLNHDAMYWYRQDPGQGLRLIYYSQIVNDFQKGDIAEGYSVSREKKESFPLTVTSAQKNPTAFYLCASSKQGARSNQPQHFGDGTRLSIL.

The V call is TRBV19, the J call TRBJ2-2; D not resolved. The CDR3 runs 13 residues. V was shortened by 6 bases and J by 4 bases, with 9 bases between the two germline ends. The V gene's germline CDR1 is LNHDA and CDR2 SQIVND (reference sequence). The CDR3 DNA reads as TGTGCCAGTAGCGGTTCTGGCACCGGGGAGCTGTTTTTT. This codes for CASSGSGTGELFF.

This clone has a single count. The gene calls are TRBV29-1 and TRBJ1-4; D not certain. The CDR3 contains 12 residues. Trimming shortened V by 7 bases and J by 5 bases, and 11 bases separated the two germline ends. CDR1 and CDR2 (germline): SQVTM, ANQGSEA. The CDR3 nucleotides are TGCAGCGCTGGGCAGGTCAATGAAAAACTGTTTTTT. This sequence encodes CSAGQVNEKLFF.

The chain employs TRBV4-2 and TRBJ2-7; D might be TRBD2 (6 bases). CDR1 is LGHNA and CDR2 is YNFKEQ in the germline V gene. Trimming left V 0 bases short and J 4 bases short, with 22 bases between. This CDR3 spans 18 amino acids. CDR3 residues: CASSQDAGSLPLQYEQYF. The CDR3 DNA follows: TGTGCCAGCAGCCAAGATGCGGGATCCCTCCCCCTCCAATACGAGCAGTACTTC.

This chain connects TRBV28 to TRBJ2-5, with 11 positions matching TRBD2. CDR3 length: 15 amino acids. The trim removed 5 bases at V and 2 bases at J, leaving 4 bases unmatched. The V gene's germline CDR1 is MDHEN and CDR2 SYDVKM. CDR3 nucleotides: TGTGCCAGCAGTCCGGGACTAGCGGAACAAGAGACCCAGTACTTC. This translates into CASSPGLAEQETQYF.

CDR3 DNA: TGTGCCAGCAGGCAGACAGGGGCCATCTACGAGCAGTACTTC. Translating gives CASRQTGAIYEQYF. J is TRBJ2-7 and V is TRBV27; TRBD1 matches 8 bases. With 6 bases clipped from V and 3 bases from J, the junction kept 7 bases outside the gene matches. This CDR3 is 14 amino acids long. Germline loops: CDR1 MNHEY, CDR2 SMNVEV (reference sequence).

This sequence joins TRBV28 and TRBJ2-7; TRBD2 matches at 11 bases. J was trimmed by 4 bases and V by 5 bases; bases with no gene match: 4. The CDR3 extends over 14 amino acids. The germline CDR1 and CDR2 sequences are MDHEN and SYDVKM. The CDR3 protein is CASSGGTSGYEQYF. The CDR3 DNA sequence: TGTGCCAGCAGTGGAGGGACTAGCGGATACGAGCAGTACTTC.

The chain uses TRBV5-6 and TRBJ2-2; 11 nucleotides align to TRBD1. Germline trimming cut 4 bases from V and 6 bases from J; bases unmatched to any gene: 8. The germline CDR1 and CDR2 sequences are SGHDT and YYEEEE. This CDR3 region has 16 residues. CDR3: CASSPFGQGAAGELFF. CDR3 nucleotides: TGTGCCAGCAGCCCCTTTGGACAGGGGGCCGCCGGGGAGCTGTTTTTT.

The CDR3 DNA follows: TGTGCCACAGGAGGGTCTAGCTCCTACAATGAGCAGTTCTTC. Translated: CATGGSSSYNEQFF. The V call is TRBV6-5, the J call TRBJ2-1; D might be TRBD2 (6 bases). Germline V gene data show CDR1 as MNHEY and CDR2 as SVGAGI. This CDR3 is built from 14 residues. V lost 10 bases and J lost 0, with 13 bases in between.

The gene calls are TRBV9 and TRBJ1-3; 8 bases match TRBD1. The CDR3 loop spans 15 amino acids. Germline V gives CDR1 SGDLS, CDR2 YYNGEE. J gave up 8 bases and V 1 base, and 8 bases lay outside the gene matches. The CDR3: CASSVRGQGGDTIYF. CDR3 sequence (DNA): TGTGCCAGCAGCGTAAGAGGACAGGGCGGAGACACCATATATTTT. Combining the CDR3 with reference TRBV9 and TRBJ1-3 gives the whole variable domain DSGVTQTPKHLITATGQRVTLRCSPRSGDLSVYWYQQSLDQGLQFLIQYYNGEERAKGNILERFSAQQFPDLHSELNLSSLELGDSALYFCASSVRGQGGDTIYFGEGSWLTVV.